The entry below gives a single T cell receptor beta chain sequence along with its context. This CDR3 is built from 15 residues. Germline V CDR1 and CDR2: MDHEN, SYDVKM. Losses at the gene ends were 6 bases for V and 4 bases for J; bases not matched to a gene: 8. This sample stems from a study of blood T cell repertoires in COVID-19. Study background: From T cells, B-cell-depleted T cells, or PBMCs came the material, which was cDNA or gDNA.

Profiled with immunoSEQ multiplex PCR; TCRdb holds only in-frame clones, not every one. The sample contains 140,000 to 150,000 clones, approximately 88% of which appear only once. The specimen was peripheral blood. The receptor's source is a man aged 65 to 79 with acute or convalescent COVID-19. The chain uses TRBV28 and TRBJ1-5; 8 nucleotides line up with TRBD1. The CDR3 DNA sequence: TGTGCCAGCAGCCGGACAGGGAGAAGGAATCAGCCCCAGCATTTT. Translating gives CASSRTGRRNQPQHF.